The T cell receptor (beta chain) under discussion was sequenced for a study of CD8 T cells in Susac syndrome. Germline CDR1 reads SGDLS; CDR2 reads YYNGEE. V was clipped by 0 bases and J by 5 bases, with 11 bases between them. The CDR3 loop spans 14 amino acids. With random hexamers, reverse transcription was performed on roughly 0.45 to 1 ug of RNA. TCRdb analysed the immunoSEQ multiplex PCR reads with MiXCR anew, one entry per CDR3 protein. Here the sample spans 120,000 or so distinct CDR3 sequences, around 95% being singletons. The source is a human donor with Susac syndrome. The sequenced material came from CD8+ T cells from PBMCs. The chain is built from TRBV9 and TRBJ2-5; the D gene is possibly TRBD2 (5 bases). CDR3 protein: CASSVVPGMETQYF. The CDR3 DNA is TGTGCCAGCAGCGTAGTTCCGGGGATGGAGACCCAGTACTTC.